Shown below are 23 T cell receptor beta chains from a single sample sequenced in a study of cytomegalovirus exposure and HLA in healthy donors. 13 Jbeta primers and 60 Vbeta primers were used for the PCR. Repertoires were generated with immunoSEQ multiplex PCR, while TCRdb's copy carries only in-frame clones and drops some. Counted here are roughly 160,000 clones, approximately 80% occurring once; the ten biggest clones make up 13%. The sample taken for sequencing was PBMCs. The origin of the receptors is a woman between 45 and 60 years old in good health and CMV-seronegative.

The rearrangement uses TRBV4-3 and TRBJ2-5; TRBD1 aligns across 7 bases. Germline V lookup: CDR1 LGHNA, CDR2 YSLEER. This CDR3 region has 15 residues. The DNA of the CDR3 is TGCTCAAACAAAGGGCCGGGGACAGCGAGAGAGACCCAGTACTTC. This encodes CSNKGPGTARETQYF.

This clone has only a few counts. The rearrangement links TRBV9 to TRBJ2-2; tentative D call: TRBD1 (5 bases). The CDR3 spans 15 residues. Germline CDR1 SGDLS, CDR2 YYNGEE. V lost 3 bases and J lost 0, with 9 bases in between. The CDR3 DNA is TGTGCCAGCAGCGACAGGAGCACGAACACCGGGGAGCTGTTTTTT. Protein product: CASSDRSTNTGELFF.

The V and J genes are TRBV18 and TRBJ2-5, with 7 nucleotides matching TRBD2. CDR1 and CDR2 from the germline V gene are KGHSH and LQKENI. The J segment lost 5 bases and the V segment lost 3 bases, leaving 3 bases of the junction unmatched. The CDR3 is made up of 13 amino acids. CDR3 loop: CASSPGRVETQYF. In nucleotides, the CDR3 is TGTGCCAGCTCACCGGGGAGGGTTGAGACCCAGTACTTC.

The chain links TRBV7-9 to TRBJ1-2, with 8 bases lining up with TRBD1. In germline, CDR1 is SEHNR, CDR2 FQNEAQ (reference sequence). This CDR3 spans 12 amino acids. V shed 5 bases and J 8 bases; nucleotides not matched to a gene: 4. The CDR3 DNA sequence: TGTGCCAGCAGCCTGACAGGGGAAGGCTACACCTTC. Its translation is CASSLTGEGYTF.

V usage is TRBV18 and J usage is TRBJ2-5; D possibly corresponds to TRBD2 (6 bases). Germline V gene data show CDR1 as KGHSH and CDR2 as LQKENI. The CDR3 totals 15 residues. V lost 0 bases and J 1 base, leaving 9 bases between the germline ends. The CDR3 protein is CASSPPGGFQETQYF. In nucleotides, the CDR3 is TGTGCCAGCTCACCACCGGGAGGCTTCCAAGAGACCCAGTACTTC.

The CDR3 DNA reads TGTGCCAGCAGCTTAGGCCCGGTGGAGACCCAGTACTTC. Amino acids: CASSLGPVETQYF. The gene calls are TRBV7-2 and TRBJ2-5; D is ambiguous. Trimming took off 1 base at V and 5 bases at J, with 8 bases between the two ends. CDR1 SGHTA and CDR2 FQGNSA come from the germline V gene. The CDR3 covers 13 residues.

Only a few counts were recorded for this clone. The rearrangement joins TRBV19 to TRBJ2-2; D is ambiguous. The CDR3 consists of 15 residues. Germline V gene sequence: CDR1 LNHDA, CDR2 SQIVND (reference sequence). The V gene lost 3 bases and the J gene lost 2 bases, with 10 bases spanning the gap. CDR3 nucleotide sequence: TGTGCCAGTAGTATGGTCCTACTAAACACCGGGGAGCTGTTTTTT. Residues: CASSMVLLNTGELFF.

This chain connects TRBV19 to TRBJ1-2, with a weak D call TRBD1 (6 bases). CDR3 length equals 17 residues. The germline gives CDR1 LNHDA, CDR2 SQIVND (reference sequence). V lost 3 bases and J lost 7, with 24 bases in between. The CDR3 coding sequence is TGTGCCAGTAGTATCTCAACCGGGACATCGAGCGGCGGTGGCTACACCTTC. Amino acid sequence: CASSISTGTSSGGGYTF.

This chain uses TRBV2 with TRBJ1-1; no reliable D call. This CDR3 spans 14 amino acids. Between the trimmed V and J ends, which lost 6 bases and 1 base, there was a span of 12 bases. The V gene's germline CDR1 is SNHLY and CDR2 FYNNEI. For the CDR3, the DNA is TGTGCCAGCAGCCAGGAGGGTCAGAACACTGAAGCTTTCTTT. This encodes CASSQEGQNTEAFF.

This chain links TRBV29-1 with TRBJ1-2, with a weak D call TRBD1 (6 bases). The ends were cut back, 5 bases at V and 8 bases at J, with 15 bases in the middle. CDR3 size: 12 residues. Germline-derived CDR1 and CDR2 are SQVTM and ANQGSEA. The CDR3 protein is CSVPAGAKGYTF. The CDR3 DNA is TGCAGCGTTCCCGCAGGGGCGAAAGGCTACACCTTC.

The V call is TRBV9, the J call TRBJ1-4, with 9 nucleotides matching TRBD1. Germline lookup yields CDR1 SGDLS and CDR2 YYNGEE. The junction had 6 bases not matched to a gene; V was cut back by 4 bases and J by 11 bases. The CDR3 spans 13 residues. CDR3 sequence reads: CASSPGTGLKLFF. The CDR3 bases are TGTGCCAGCAGCCCCGGGACAGGGTTGAAACTGTTTTTT.

The chain uses TRBV30 and TRBJ1-2, with D possibly being TRBD1 (6 bases). Deletions cut 4 bases from V and 3 bases from J, with 15 bases between. In germline, CDR1 is GTSNPN, CDR2 SVGIG (reference sequence). CDR3 length: 14 amino acids. CDR3 residues: CAWTGYRVDYGYTF. CDR3 DNA: TGTGCCTGGACGGGTTACAGGGTTGACTATGGCTACACCTTC.

The chain is built from TRBV2 and TRBJ1-1; D not resolved. V shed 6 bases and J shed 1 base, with 15 bases lying between them. CDR3 length: 15 residues. Germline CDR1 SNHLY, CDR2 FYNNEI. In DNA form, the CDR3 reads TGTGCCAGCAGCCCAAACTGGCAGGCGAACACTGAAGCTTTCTTT. This codes for CASSPNWQANTEAFF.

The chain joins TRBV5-1 to TRBJ2-1; 8 bases map to TRBD2. V gave up 4 bases and J gave up 7 bases; unmatched junction bases: 13. Germline CDR1 SGHRS, CDR2 YFSETQ. This CDR3 contains 16 residues. The DNA for the CDR3 is TGCGCCAGCAGCCCCTTTGTGTCGGGGGGGCTGAATGAGCAGTTCTTC. It yields the protein CASSPFVSGGLNEQFF.

The chain employs TRBV7-2 and TRBJ2-3; a weak D match, TRBD2 (7 bases). Deletions cut 1 base from V and 5 bases from J, with 13 bases between. Per germline, CDR1 SGHTA and CDR2 FQGNSA. This CDR3 contains 15 residues. The CDR3 bases are TGTGCCAGCAGCTTAGGGGGGGGCGGGAAAGATACGCAGTATTTT. It codes for CASSLGGGGKDTQYF.

The rearrangement joins TRBV15 to TRBJ2-1, with 11 bases lining up with TRBD2. Germline V CDR1 and CDR2: LNHNV, YYDKDF (reference sequence). After removal of 8 bases from V and 4 bases from J, the junction contained 7 bases not matched to a gene. This CDR3 region has 15 residues. DNA for the CDR3: TGTGCCACCGGTTATAGCGGGAGGGGGTACAATGAGCAGTTCTTC. Its translation is CATGYSGRGYNEQFF.

There are a few counts of this clone. The CDR3 nucleotides are TGTGCCACCAGCAGAGATGGGGGACAGCTCACCGAGCAGTACTTC. Translated, it gives CATSRDGGQLTEQYF. The chain joins TRBV15 to TRBJ2-7, with TRBD1 matching 7 bases. V was clipped by 0 bases and J by 6 bases; unmatched bases: 8. Germline CDR1 and CDR2: LNHNV and YYDKDF (reference sequence). CDR3 size: 15 residues.

The chain is built from TRBV29-1 and TRBJ1-2, with unresolved D. CDR3 size: 14 residues. Trimming removed 3 bases at V and 8 bases at J, with 19 bases between. CDR1 and CDR2 (germline): SQVTM, ANQGSEA. CDR3 in DNA: TGCAGCGTTGATAACGGGGATCCCACGGGAGGCTACACCTTC. Residues: CSVDNGDPTGGYTF. The entire variable domain, with the rest obtained from reference TRBV29-1 and TRBJ1-2, is as follows: SAVISQKPSRDICQRGTSLTIQCQVDSQVTMMFWYRQQPGQSLTLIATANQGSEATYESGFVIDKFPISRPNLTFSTLTVSNMSPEDSSIYLCSVDNGDPTGGYTFGSGTRLTVV.

The chain couples TRBV6-5 to TRBJ2-7, with 10 bases identical to TRBD2. The CDR3 contains 15 residues. In germline, CDR1 is MNHEY, CDR2 SVGAGI. With V trimmed by 2 bases and J by 7 bases, 8 bases remained unmatched. Here the CDR3 reads CASSYGLAGEGEQYF. The CDR3 nucleotides are TGTGCCAGCAGTTACGGGCTAGCGGGAGAAGGTGAGCAGTACTTC.

V usage is TRBV19 and J usage is TRBJ1-5; no firm D call. CDR3 length: 12 amino acids. Between the trimmed V and J ends, which lost 6 bases and 3 bases, there was a span of 6 bases. Germline lookup yields CDR1 LNHDA and CDR2 SQIVND (reference sequence). CDR3 residues: CASRQINQPQHF. CDR3 DNA: TGTGCCAGTAGACAAATCAATCAGCCCCAGCATTTT.

The chain has TRBV6-6 and TRBJ1-1, with D tentatively TRBD1 (6 bases). V lost 0 bases and J lost 4, with 12 bases in between. This CDR3 spans 15 amino acids. Germline V gives CDR1 MNHNY, CDR2 SVGAGI (reference sequence). In DNA, the CDR3 is TGTGCCAGCAGTTACTCGGGGGCGGCGGGCACTGAAGCTTTCTTT. Residues: CASSYSGAAGTEAFF.

The chain combines TRBV4-2 with TRBJ2-1; D perhaps matches TRBD2 (6 bases). CDR1 is LGHNA and CDR2 is YNFKEQ in the germline V gene. CDR3 length: 19 residues. Trimming left V 2 bases short and J 4 bases short, with 24 bases between. This CDR3 is CASSQTSSWGVQVYNEQFF. DNA of the CDR3: TGTGCCAGCAGCCAAACGTCATCATGGGGGGTACAGGTTTACAATGAGCAGTTCTTC.

The gene calls are TRBV6-5 and TRBJ2-5; 10 bases are a match to TRBD2. CDR1 and CDR2 (germline): MNHEY, SVGAGI. This CDR3 comprises 14 residues. The V gene end was trimmed by 6 bases and the J gene end by 4 bases; junction bases not matched to a gene: 5. CDR3 bases: TGTGCCAGCAGGATTAGCGGGGGGCGAGAGACCCAGTACTTC. Protein product: CASRISGGRETQYF.